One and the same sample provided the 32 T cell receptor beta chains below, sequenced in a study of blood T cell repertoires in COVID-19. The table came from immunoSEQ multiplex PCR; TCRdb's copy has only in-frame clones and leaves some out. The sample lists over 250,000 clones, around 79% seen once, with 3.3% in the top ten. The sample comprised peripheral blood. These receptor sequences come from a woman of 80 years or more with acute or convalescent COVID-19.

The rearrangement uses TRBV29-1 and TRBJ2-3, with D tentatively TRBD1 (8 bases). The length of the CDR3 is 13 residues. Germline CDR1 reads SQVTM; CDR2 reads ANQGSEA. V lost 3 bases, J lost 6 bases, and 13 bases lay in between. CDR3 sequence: CSVEKQGGDTQYF. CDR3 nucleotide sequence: TGCAGCGTTGAGAAACAGGGGGGGGATACGCAGTATTTT.

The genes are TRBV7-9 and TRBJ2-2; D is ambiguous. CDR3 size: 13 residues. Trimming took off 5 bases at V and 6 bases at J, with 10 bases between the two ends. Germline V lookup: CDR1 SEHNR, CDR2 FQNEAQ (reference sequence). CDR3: CASSLETPGELFF. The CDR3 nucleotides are TGTGCCAGCAGCCTAGAGACACCCGGGGAGCTGTTTTTT.

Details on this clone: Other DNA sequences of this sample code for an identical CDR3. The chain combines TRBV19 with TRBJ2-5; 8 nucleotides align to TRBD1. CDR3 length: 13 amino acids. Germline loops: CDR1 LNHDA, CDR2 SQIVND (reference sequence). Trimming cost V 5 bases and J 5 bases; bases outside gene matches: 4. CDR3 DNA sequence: TGTGCCAGTAGTGCAGGGGGCAGGGAGACCCAGTACTTC. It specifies CASSAGGRETQYF.

The CDR3 loop reads CASSQEGAWTEAFF. The DNA of the CDR3 is TGTGCCAGCAGCCAGGAAGGGGCGTGGACTGAAGCTTTCTTT. This sequence joins TRBV5-4 and TRBJ1-1; tentatively, D is TRBD1 (5 bases). There are 14 residues in the CDR3. The germline V and J ends were trimmed by 4 bases and 5 bases, with 15 bases remaining between them. The germline V gene has CDR1 SGHNT and CDR2 YYREEE (reference sequence).

The CDR3 DNA sequence: TGTGCCAGCAGCCTTAGCGTCGACACCGGGGAGCTGTTTTTT. Protein product: CASSLSVDTGELFF. The V and J genes are TRBV11-2 and TRBJ2-2, with D perhaps matching TRBD2 (5 bases). This CDR3 has 14 amino acids. The germline CDR1 and CDR2 sequences are SGHAT and FQNNGV. V was pared by 5 bases and J by 3 bases, with 10 bases between.

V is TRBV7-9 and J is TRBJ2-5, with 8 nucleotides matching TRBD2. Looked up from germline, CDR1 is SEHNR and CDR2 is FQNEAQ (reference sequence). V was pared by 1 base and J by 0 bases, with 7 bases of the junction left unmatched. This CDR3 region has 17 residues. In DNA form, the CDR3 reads TGTGCCAGCAGCTTAGGGGCTAGCGGGCAGTACCAAGAGACCCAGTACTTC. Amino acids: CASSLGASGQYQETQYF.

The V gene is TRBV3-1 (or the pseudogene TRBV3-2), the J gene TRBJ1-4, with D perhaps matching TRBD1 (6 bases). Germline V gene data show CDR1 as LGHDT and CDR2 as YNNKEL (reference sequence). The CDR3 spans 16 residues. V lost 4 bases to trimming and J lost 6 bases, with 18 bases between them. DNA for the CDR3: TGTGCCAGCAGCCCCGGTTTGGGGGCGGGTGATGAAAAACTGTTTTTT. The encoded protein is CASSPGLGAGDEKLFF.

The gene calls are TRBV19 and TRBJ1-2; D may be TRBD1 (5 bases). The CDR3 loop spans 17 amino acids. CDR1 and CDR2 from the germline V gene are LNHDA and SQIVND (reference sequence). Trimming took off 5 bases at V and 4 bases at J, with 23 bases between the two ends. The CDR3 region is CASSPLLGAAGVYGYTF. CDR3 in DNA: TGTGCCAGTAGTCCACTTCTCGGGGCCGCGGGAGTCTATGGCTACACCTTC. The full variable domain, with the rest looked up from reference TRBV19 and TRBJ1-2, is DGGITQSPKYLFRKEGQNVTLSCEQNLNHDAMYWYRQDPGQGLRLIYYSQIVNDFQKGDIAEGYSVSREKKESFPLTVTSAQKNPTAFYLCASSPLLGAAGVYGYTFGSGTRLTVV.

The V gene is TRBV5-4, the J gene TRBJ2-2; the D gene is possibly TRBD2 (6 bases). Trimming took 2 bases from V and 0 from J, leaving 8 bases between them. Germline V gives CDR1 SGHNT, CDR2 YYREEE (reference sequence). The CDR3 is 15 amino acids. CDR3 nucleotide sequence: TGTGCCAGCAGCTTAGGCGGGACGAACACCGGGGAGCTGTTTTTT. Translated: CASSLGGTNTGELFF.

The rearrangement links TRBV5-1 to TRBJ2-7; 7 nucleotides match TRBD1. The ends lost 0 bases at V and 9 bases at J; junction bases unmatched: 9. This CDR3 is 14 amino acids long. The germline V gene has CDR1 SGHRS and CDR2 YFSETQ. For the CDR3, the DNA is TGCGCCAGCAGCTTGGATAGGGGGCCCCGGAGGCAGTACTTC. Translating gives CASSLDRGPRRQYF.

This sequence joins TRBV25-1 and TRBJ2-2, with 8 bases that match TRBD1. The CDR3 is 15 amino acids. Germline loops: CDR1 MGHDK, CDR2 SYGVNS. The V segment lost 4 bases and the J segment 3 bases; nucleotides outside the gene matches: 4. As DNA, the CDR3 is TGTGCCAGCAGTGGCCAGGGGGCGGACACCGGGGAGCTGTTTTTT. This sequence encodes CASSGQGADTGELFF.

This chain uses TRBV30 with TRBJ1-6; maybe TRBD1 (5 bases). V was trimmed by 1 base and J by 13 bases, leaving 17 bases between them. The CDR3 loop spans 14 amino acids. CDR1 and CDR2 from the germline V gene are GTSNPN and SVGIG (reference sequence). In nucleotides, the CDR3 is TGTGCCTGGAGTGAGGGAATGGGGCGGATCCCCCTCCACTTT. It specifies CAWSEGMGRIPLHF.

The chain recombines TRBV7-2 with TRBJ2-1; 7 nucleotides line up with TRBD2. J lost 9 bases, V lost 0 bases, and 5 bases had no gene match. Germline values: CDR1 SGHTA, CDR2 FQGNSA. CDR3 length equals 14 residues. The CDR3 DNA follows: TGTGCCAGCAGCTTAGCGGGAGGGCTTAGTGAGCAGTTCTTC. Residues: CASSLAGGLSEQFF. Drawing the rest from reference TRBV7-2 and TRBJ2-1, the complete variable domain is GAGVSQSPSNKVTEKGKDVELRCDPISGHTALYWYRQSLGQGLEFLIYFQGNSAPDKSGLPSDRFSAERTGGSVSTLTIQRTQQEDSAVYLCASSLAGGLSEQFFGPGTRLTVL.

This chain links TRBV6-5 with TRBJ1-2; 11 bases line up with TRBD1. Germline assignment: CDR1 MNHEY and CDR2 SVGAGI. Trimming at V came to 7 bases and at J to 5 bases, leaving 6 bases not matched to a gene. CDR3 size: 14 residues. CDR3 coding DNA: TGTGCCAGCAAAGGACAGGGGGCAGGGTATGGCTACACCTTC. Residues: CASKGQGAGYGYTF.

The CDR3 region is CASSPGIPGQGYEQYF. CDR3 sequence (DNA): TGTGCCAGCTCACCAGGAATCCCGGGACAGGGGTACGAGCAGTACTTC. The chain carries TRBV18 and TRBJ2-7, with 10 nucleotides matching TRBD1. The CDR3 has 16 amino acids. Losses at the gene ends were 2 bases for V and 4 bases for J; bases not matched to a gene: 8. Germline CDR1 is KGHSH and CDR2 is LQKENI. Full variable domain (remainder filled in from reference TRBV18 and TRBJ2-7): NAGVMQNPRHLVRRRGQEARLRCSPMKGHSHVYWYRQLPEEGLKFMVYLQKENIIDESGMPKERFSAEFPKEGPSILRIQQVVRGDSAAYFCASSPGIPGQGYEQYFGPGTRLTVT.

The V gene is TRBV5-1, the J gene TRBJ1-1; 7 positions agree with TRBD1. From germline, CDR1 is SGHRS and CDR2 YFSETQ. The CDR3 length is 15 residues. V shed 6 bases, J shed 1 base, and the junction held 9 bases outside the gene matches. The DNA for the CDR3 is TGCGCCAGCAAGCCAAGGGGGCCTGAGAACACTGAAGCTTTCTTT. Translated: CASKPRGPENTEAFF.

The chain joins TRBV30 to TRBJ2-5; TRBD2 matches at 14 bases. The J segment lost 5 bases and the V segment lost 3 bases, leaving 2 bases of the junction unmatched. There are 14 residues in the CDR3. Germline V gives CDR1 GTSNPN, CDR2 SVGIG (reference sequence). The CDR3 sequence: CAWSRTSGRETQYF. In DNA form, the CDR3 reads TGTGCCTGGAGCCGGACTAGCGGGAGGGAGACCCAGTACTTC.

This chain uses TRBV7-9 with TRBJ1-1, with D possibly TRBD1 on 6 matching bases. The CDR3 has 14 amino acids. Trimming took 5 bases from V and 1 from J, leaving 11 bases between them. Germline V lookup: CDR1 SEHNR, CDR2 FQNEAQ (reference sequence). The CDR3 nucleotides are TGTGCCAGCAGCATGGACAGACAGAACACTGAAGCTTTCTTT. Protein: CASSMDRQNTEAFF.

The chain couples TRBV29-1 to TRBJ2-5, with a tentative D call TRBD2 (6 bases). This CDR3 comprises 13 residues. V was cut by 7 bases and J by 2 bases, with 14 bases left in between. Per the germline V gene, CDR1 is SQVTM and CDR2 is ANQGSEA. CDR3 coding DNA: TGCAGCGGGGGGACCGGGACTCAAGAGACCCAGTACTTC. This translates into CSGGTGTQETQYF.

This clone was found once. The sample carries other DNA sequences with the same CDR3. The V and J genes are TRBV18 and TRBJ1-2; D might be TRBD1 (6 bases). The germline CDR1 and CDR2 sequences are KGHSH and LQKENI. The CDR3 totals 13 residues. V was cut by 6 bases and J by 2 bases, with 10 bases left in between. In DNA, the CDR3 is TGTGCCAGCTCCCCGGACAGAAACTATGGCTACACCTTC. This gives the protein CASSPDRNYGYTF.

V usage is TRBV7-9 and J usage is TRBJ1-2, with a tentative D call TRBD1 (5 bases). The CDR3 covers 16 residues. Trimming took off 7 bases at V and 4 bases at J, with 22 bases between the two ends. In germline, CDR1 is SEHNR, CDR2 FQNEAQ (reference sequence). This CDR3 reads CASTYPGQLPIYGYTF. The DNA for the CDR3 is TGTGCCAGCACTTACCCAGGGCAGCTACCAATCTATGGCTACACCTTC.

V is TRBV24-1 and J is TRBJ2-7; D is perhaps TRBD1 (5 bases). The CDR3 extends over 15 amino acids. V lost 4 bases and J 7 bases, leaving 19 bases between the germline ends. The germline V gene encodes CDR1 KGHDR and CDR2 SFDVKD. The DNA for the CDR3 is TGTGCCACCAGTGACCCCCGACAGAGTCTACTGGAGCAGTACTTC. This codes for CATSDPRQSLLEQYF.

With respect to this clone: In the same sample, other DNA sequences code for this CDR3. The DNA for the CDR3 is TGTGCCAGTAGTATAGGACAGGGGGTTGAAAAACTGTTTTTT. It encodes CASSIGQGVEKLFF. The rearrangement uses TRBV19 and TRBJ1-4; 9 bases line up with TRBD1. CDR1 and CDR2 from the germline V gene are LNHDA and SQIVND (reference sequence). V was clipped by 1 base and J by 7 bases; unmatched bases: 1. CDR3 size: 14 residues.

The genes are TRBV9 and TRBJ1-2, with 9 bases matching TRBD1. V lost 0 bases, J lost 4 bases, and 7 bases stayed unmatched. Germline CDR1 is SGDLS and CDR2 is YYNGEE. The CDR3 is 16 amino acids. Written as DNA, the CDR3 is TGTGCCAGCAGCGTAGCCCCTGGACAGGGGACCTATGGCTACACCTTC. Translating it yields CASSVAPGQGTYGYTF.

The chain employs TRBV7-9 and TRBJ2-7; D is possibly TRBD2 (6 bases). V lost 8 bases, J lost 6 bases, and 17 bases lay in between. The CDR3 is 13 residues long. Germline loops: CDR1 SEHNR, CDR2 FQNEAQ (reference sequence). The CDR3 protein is CASVWGVGGEQYF. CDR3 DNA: TGTGCCAGCGTCTGGGGGGTGGGTGGCGAGCAGTACTTC. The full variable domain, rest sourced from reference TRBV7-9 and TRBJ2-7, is DTGVSQNPRHKITKRGQNVTFRCDPISEHNRLYWYRQTLGQGPEFLTYFQNEAQLEKSRLLSDRFSAERPKGSFSTLEIQRTEQGDSAMYLCASVWGVGGEQYFGPGTRLTVT.

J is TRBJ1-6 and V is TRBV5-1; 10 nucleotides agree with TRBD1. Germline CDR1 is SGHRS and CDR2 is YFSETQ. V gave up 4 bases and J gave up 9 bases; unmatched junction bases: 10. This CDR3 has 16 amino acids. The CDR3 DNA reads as TGCGCCAGCAGCGTAACCGGACAGGGGGTAGCTTCACCCCTCCACTTT. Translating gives CASSVTGQGVASPLHF.

In DNA form, the CDR3 reads TGTGCCAGCAGCTTGGAATCAGGAAAACTGTTTTTT. Amino acids: CASSLESGKLFF. The chain is built from TRBV5-5 and TRBJ1-4; D gene uncertain. V was trimmed by 0 bases and J by 10 bases, leaving 7 bases between them. There are 12 residues in the CDR3. The germline V gene encodes CDR1 SGHKS and CDR2 YYEKEE (reference sequence).

CDR3 coding DNA: TGTGCCAGCAGCGCCACCCAGGGGTTTGATTCACCCCTCCACTTT. This codes for CASSATQGFDSPLHF. The chain uses TRBV2 and TRBJ1-6; a possible D gene is TRBD1 (6 bases). The CDR3 is 15 amino acids. Germline lookup yields CDR1 SNHLY and CDR2 FYNNEI. The germline V and J ends were trimmed by 6 bases and 8 bases, with 17 bases remaining between them. Full variable domain (missing parts from reference TRBV2 and TRBJ1-6): EPEVTQTPSHQVTQMGQEVILRCVPISNHLYFYWYRQILGQKVEFLVSFYNNEISEKSEIFDDQFSVERPDGSNFTLKIRSTKLEDSAMYFCASSATQGFDSPLHFGNGTRLTVT.

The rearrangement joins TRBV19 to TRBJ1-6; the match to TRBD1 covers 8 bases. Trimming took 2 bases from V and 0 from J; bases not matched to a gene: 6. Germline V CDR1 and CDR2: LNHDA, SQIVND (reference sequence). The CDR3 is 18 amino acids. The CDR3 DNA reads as TGTGCCAGTAGTATAAGCTCCGGGACAGGCTCCTATAATTCACCCCTCCACTTT. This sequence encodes CASSISSGTGSYNSPLHF.

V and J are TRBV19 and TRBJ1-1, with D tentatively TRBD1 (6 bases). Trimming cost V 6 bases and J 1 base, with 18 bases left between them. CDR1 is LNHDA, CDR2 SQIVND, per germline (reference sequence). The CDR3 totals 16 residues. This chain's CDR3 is CASRSDSRARNTEAFF. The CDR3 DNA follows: TGTGCCAGTAGGTCGGACAGTAGGGCGCGGAACACTGAAGCTTTCTTT.

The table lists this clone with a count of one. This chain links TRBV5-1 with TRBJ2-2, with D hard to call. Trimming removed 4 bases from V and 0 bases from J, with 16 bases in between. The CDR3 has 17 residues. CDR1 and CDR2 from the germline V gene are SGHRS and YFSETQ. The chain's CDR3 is CASSTLPPDSNTGELFF. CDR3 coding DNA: TGCGCCAGCAGCACCCTGCCCCCTGACTCGAACACCGGGGAGCTGTTTTTT.

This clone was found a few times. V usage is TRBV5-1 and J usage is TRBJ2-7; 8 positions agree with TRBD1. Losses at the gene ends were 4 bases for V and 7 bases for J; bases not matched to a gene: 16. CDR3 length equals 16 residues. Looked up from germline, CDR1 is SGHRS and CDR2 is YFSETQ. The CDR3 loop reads CASSLGPETGVQEQYF. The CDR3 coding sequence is TGCGCCAGCAGCCTGGGGCCTGAGACAGGGGTTCAAGAGCAGTACTTC. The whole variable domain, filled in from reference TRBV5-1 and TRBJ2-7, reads KAGVTQTPRYLIKTRGQQVTLSCSPISGHRSVSWYQQTPGQGLQFLFEYFSETQRNKGNFPGRFSGRQFSNSRSEMNVSTLELGDSALYLCASSLGPETGVQEQYFGPGTRLTVT.